Given below is one TCR beta chain in context. The data derive from a study of blood T cell repertoires in COVID-19. The overall study: Collection of acute and convalescent COVID-19 samples took place in the United States, Italy and Spain. PBMCs, B-cell-depleted T cells, or T cells provided the cDNA or gDNA that made up the material.

Per the authors' pipeline: It was from reference gene primer amplification that nucleated cell counts were estimated. Clones were read by immunoSEQ multiplex PCR, and TCRdb kept only the in-frame ones, dropping some. That table furnishes V, J and clone size, whereas the DNA furnished D and trimming. The repertoire consists of 130,000 or so clones, with around 77% occurring once and the leading ten covering about a tenth. Germline lookup yields CDR1 KGHSH and CDR2 LQKENI. CDR3 length equals 17 residues. Trimming shortened V by 3 bases and J by 2 bases, and 17 bases separated the two germline ends. The receptor comes from a human donor in a cohort sampled during active COVID-19. The specimen was peripheral blood. V gene TRBV18 combines with J gene TRBJ1-5; TRBD1 might be the D (5 bases). CDR3 protein: CASSPGQNRMGNQPQHF. CDR3 DNA: TGTGCCAGCTCACCCGGCCAGAACAGGATGGGCAATCAGCCCCAGCATTTT.